These 22 T cell receptor beta chains came from one sample sequenced in a study of T cell changes during pregnancy in multiple sclerosis. Sequenced by immunoSEQ multiplex PCR; TCRdb stores in-frame clones only, minus some. The sample holds roughly 40,000 clones, about 94% seen once. The sample in question was CD4+ T cells from peripheral blood mononuclear cells, obtained after pregnancy. All receptors derive from a female donor with multiple sclerosis, enrolled in a pregnancy study.

The V and J genes are TRBV5-4 and TRBJ1-1; tentatively, D is TRBD1 (5 bases). V was clipped by 0 bases and J by 2 bases, with 8 bases between them. The CDR3 totals 14 residues. The germline gives CDR1 SGHNT, CDR2 YYREEE (reference sequence). The CDR3 here is CASSLAGGNTEAFF. The CDR3 DNA follows: TGTGCCAGCAGCTTGGCCGGGGGTAACACTGAAGCTTTCTTT.

The chain links TRBV9 to TRBJ2-2; TRBD2 agrees at 7 bases. The CDR3 is 16 residues long. V was clipped by 4 bases and J by 1 base; unmatched bases: 7. Germline values: CDR1 SGDLS, CDR2 YYNGEE. The CDR3, as DNA: TGTGCCAGCAGCCCACGACTAGCCGTGAACACCGGGGAGCTGTTTTTT. The encoded protein is CASSPRLAVNTGELFF.

This clone was counted between two and nine times. V gene TRBV5-5 combines with J gene TRBJ1-1, with a tentative D call TRBD1 (5 bases). The CDR3 has 15 residues. Trimming took off 3 bases at V and 1 base at J, with 13 bases between the two ends. Germline V lookup: CDR1 SGHKS, CDR2 YYEKEE (reference sequence). CDR3 coding DNA: TGTGCCAGCAGCTCGACAGTTTCTCCGAACACTGAAGCTTTCTTT. Translated, it gives CASSSTVSPNTEAFF. The complete variable domain, with remaining parts taken from reference TRBV5-5 and TRBJ1-1, reads DAGVTQSPTHLIKTRGQQVTLRCSPISGHKSVSWYQQVLGQGPQFIFQYYEKEERGRGNFPDRFSARQFPNYSSELNVNALLLGDSALYLCASSSTVSPNTEAFFGQGTRLTVV.

The chain carries TRBV7-9 and TRBJ2-3; TRBD2 might be the D (6 bases). V lost 5 bases and J 0 bases, leaving 12 bases between the germline ends. Per the germline V gene, CDR1 is SEHNR and CDR2 is FQNEAQ (reference sequence). This CDR3 contains 15 residues. CDR3 nucleotide sequence: TGTGCCAGCAGCAAACCGGGACTCAGCACAGATACGCAGTATTTT. This sequence encodes CASSKPGLSTDTQYF.

Only one count was recorded for this clone. CDR3 nucleotides: TGCGCCAGCAGCTCACAGGGAGACAAAGAGACCCAGTACTTC. It translates to CASSSQGDKETQYF. The chain recombines TRBV5-1 with TRBJ2-5; D possibly corresponds to TRBD1 (6 bases). The V and J ends lost 3 bases and 3 bases respectively, with 12 bases between them. The CDR3 extends over 14 amino acids. The germline V gene encodes CDR1 SGHRS and CDR2 YFSETQ. The full variable domain, completed using reference TRBV5-1 and TRBJ2-5, is KAGVTQTPRYLIKTRGQQVTLSCSPISGHRSVSWYQQTPGQGLQFLFEYFSETQRNKGNFPGRFSGRQFSNSRSEMNVSTLELGDSALYLCASSSQGDKETQYFGPGTRLLVL.

This clone was recorded once. This chain links TRBV5-6 with TRBJ2-1, with 9 bases fitting TRBD1. After removal of 3 bases from V and 6 bases from J, the junction contained 7 bases not matched to a gene. The CDR3 spans 15 residues. Germline CDR1 reads SGHDT; CDR2 reads YYEEEE. CDR3: CASSWWTGESNEQFF. The CDR3 DNA is TGTGCCAGCAGCTGGTGGACAGGGGAAAGCAATGAGCAGTTCTTC.

The chain combines TRBV7-2 with TRBJ1-6; D remains unclear. V lost 0 bases to trimming and J lost 0 bases, with 12 bases between them. The CDR3 spans 18 residues. The V gene's germline CDR1 is SGHTA and CDR2 FQGNSA. The CDR3 region is CASSLAMLKSSYNSPLHF. The CDR3 DNA is TGTGCCAGCAGCTTAGCTATGCTAAAGAGCTCCTATAATTCACCCCTCCACTTT.

The CDR3 region has the DNA TGCGCCAGCAGCTTGAATGTGGCAGGGATCTCCTACGAGCAGTACTTC. As protein: CASSLNVAGISYEQYF. V and J are TRBV5-1 and TRBJ2-7; maybe TRBD1 (5 bases). Trimming took 1 base from V and 0 from J, leaving 14 bases between them. The germline V gene encodes CDR1 SGHRS and CDR2 YFSETQ. The CDR3 runs to 16 residues.

This clone was detected only once. The genes are TRBV6-6 and TRBJ1-1, with D tentatively TRBD1 (5 bases). Between the trimmed V and J ends, which lost 1 base and 6 bases, there was a span of 9 bases. The CDR3 is made up of 13 amino acids. Germline CDR1 MNHNY, CDR2 SVGAGI (reference sequence). The chain's CDR3 is CASSYWGEPEAFF. The CDR3 DNA is TGTGCCAGCAGTTACTGGGGGGAACCTGAAGCTTTCTTT.

The genes are TRBV20-1 and TRBJ2-7, with D uncertain. Between the trimmed V and J ends, which lost 7 bases and 0 bases, there was a span of 4 bases. Germline V gene lookup returns CDR1 DFQATT and CDR2 SNEGSKA (reference sequence). The CDR3 length is 10 residues. CDR3 sequence reads: CSVYSYEQYF. The CDR3 coding sequence is TGCAGTGTGTACTCCTACGAGCAGTACTTC.

The genes are TRBV14 and TRBJ2-5; 7 bases are shared with TRBD2. This CDR3 contains 19 residues. The V segment lost 1 base and the J segment 2 bases; nucleotides outside the gene matches: 16. In germline, CDR1 is SGHDN, CDR2 FVKESK. The DNA of the CDR3 is TGTGCCAGCAGCCAAGTGGAGGATTCGACGGGGGGTCAGCAAGAGACCCAGTACTTC. Protein product: CASSQVEDSTGGQQETQYF.

V gene TRBV27 combines with J gene TRBJ1-5; 9 bases are shared with TRBD1. Germline V lookup: CDR1 MNHEY, CDR2 SMNVEV (reference sequence). V lost 6 bases, J lost 16 bases, and 7 bases stayed unmatched. This CDR3 has 11 amino acids. The CDR3 bases are TGTGCCAGCAGGCCCGGGACAGGGAAACATTTT. It is translated as CASRPGTGKHF.

The chain is built from TRBV27 and TRBJ1-1; the match to TRBD1 covers 9 bases. Germline loops: CDR1 MNHEY, CDR2 SMNVEV (reference sequence). V shed 6 bases, J shed 1 base, and the junction held 9 bases outside the gene matches. This CDR3 has 16 residues. The CDR3 protein is CASRVTGGLPNTEAFF. The DNA of the CDR3 is TGTGCCAGCAGGGTGACAGGGGGTTTACCGAACACTGAAGCTTTCTTT.

In this sample, this clone turned up once. The chain links TRBV19 to TRBJ2-1; TRBD1 agrees at 9 bases. The CDR3 spans 14 residues. The junction had 6 bases not matched to a gene; V was cut back by 4 bases and J by 8 bases. Germline loops: CDR1 LNHDA, CDR2 SQIVND (reference sequence). CDR3 residues: CASSTGTGFDEQFF. CDR3 bases: TGTGCCAGTAGTACGGGGACAGGGTTCGATGAGCAGTTCTTC.

The chain carries TRBV6-1 and TRBJ1-3; 7 bases match TRBD1. The CDR3 extends over 14 amino acids. V gave up 8 bases and J gave up 2 bases; unmatched junction bases: 6. Germline V gene sequence: CDR1 MNHNS, CDR2 SASEGT. The CDR3 loop reads CASARQGAGNTIYF. The DNA of the CDR3 is TGTGCCAGCGCTAGACAGGGAGCTGGAAACACCATATATTTT.

This clone has a handful of counts. The CDR3 coding sequence is TGTGCCAGCAGTGAAGCGACTAGCGGGGGGGAGACCCAGTACTTC. This encodes CASSEATSGGETQYF. V is TRBV2 and J is TRBJ2-5, with 13 bases matching TRBD2. The length of the CDR3 is 15 residues. J gave up 5 bases and V 0 bases, and 0 bases lay outside the gene matches. The germline CDR1 and CDR2 sequences are SNHLY and FYNNEI.

The genes are TRBV6-5 and TRBJ1-3, with unresolved D. The CDR3 totals 14 residues. The V end was cut by 0 bases, the J end by 6 bases, with 9 bases between. Per the germline V gene, CDR1 is MNHEY and CDR2 is SVGAGI. The CDR3 spells CASSYSMLKNTIYF. In nucleotides, the CDR3 is TGTGCCAGCAGTTACTCGATGCTAAAAAACACCATATATTTT.

In its sample, this clone was seen once. This rearrangement joins TRBV2 to TRBJ1-5; 10 bases agree with TRBD1. From germline, CDR1 is SNHLY and CDR2 FYNNEI. V gave up 7 bases and J gave up 7 bases; unmatched junction bases: 13. The CDR3 has 16 amino acids. CDR3 coding DNA: TGTGCCAGCAACCGGGTGGGACAGGGGCCGAGACAGCCCCAGCATTTT. Translated, it gives CASNRVGQGPRQPQHF.

The rearrangement uses TRBV29-1 and TRBJ1-2; possible D gene TRBD1, 5 bases. The V end lost 7 bases, the J end lost 2 bases, and 8 bases lay between the germline ends. This CDR3 has 11 residues. The V gene's germline CDR1 is SQVTM and CDR2 ANQGSEA. The CDR3 DNA sequence: TGCAGCGCATCAGGGAACTATGGCTACACCTTC. This translates into CSASGNYGYTF.

The genes are TRBV18 and TRBJ2-1; 9 positions agree with TRBD2. CDR3 length: 15 residues. The J segment lost 2 bases and the V segment lost 3 bases, leaving 2 bases of the junction unmatched. Germline CDR1 and CDR2: KGHSH and LQKENI. The CDR3: CASSPSGGTYNEQFF. In nucleotides, the CDR3 is TGTGCCAGCTCACCTAGCGGGGGAACCTACAATGAGCAGTTCTTC.

This clone was counted a few times. This chain connects TRBV27 to TRBJ2-2; tentative D call: TRBD2 (6 bases). Germline CDR1 is MNHEY and CDR2 is SMNVEV (reference sequence). The ends were cut back, 3 bases at V and 3 bases at J, with 23 bases in the middle. The length of the CDR3 is 19 residues. CDR3 region: CASSLGIYSGLQDTGELFF. The CDR3 coding sequence is TGTGCCAGCAGTTTGGGCATCTATTCGGGACTCCAGGACACCGGGGAGCTGTTTTTT.

The chain carries TRBV4-2 and TRBJ1-1; D is unresolved. The ends were cut back, 1 base at V and 5 bases at J, with 8 bases in the middle. In germline, CDR1 is LGHNA, CDR2 YNFKEQ. This CDR3 has 13 residues. CDR3 in amino acids: CASSQVRETEAFF. The CDR3 nucleotides are TGTGCCAGCAGCCAAGTTCGGGAGACTGAAGCTTTCTTT.